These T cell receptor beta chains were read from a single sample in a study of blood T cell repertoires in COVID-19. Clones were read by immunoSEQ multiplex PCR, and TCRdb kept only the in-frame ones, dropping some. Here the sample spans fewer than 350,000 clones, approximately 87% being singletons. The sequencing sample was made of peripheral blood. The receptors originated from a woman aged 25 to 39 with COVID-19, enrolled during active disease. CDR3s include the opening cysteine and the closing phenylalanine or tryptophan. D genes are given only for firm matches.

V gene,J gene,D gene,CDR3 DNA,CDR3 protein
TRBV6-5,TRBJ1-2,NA,TGTGCCAGCAGTTACTCATCCCTAAGTGGCTACACCTTC,CASSYSSLSGYTF
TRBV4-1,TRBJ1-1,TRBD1,TGCGCCAGCAGCCAAGGGGACAGGAACATTCGCACACATAACACTGAAGCTTTCTTT,CASSQGDRNIRTHNTEAFF
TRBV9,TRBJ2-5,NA,TGTGCCAGCAGGAGGGCCTTTCAGGAGACCCAGTACTTC,CASRRAFQETQYF
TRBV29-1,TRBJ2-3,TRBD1,TGCAGCACAACCGGGACAGGGGGCCTAGGTGTATCAGATACGCAGTATTTT,CSTTGTGGLGVSDTQYF
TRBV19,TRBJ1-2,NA,TGTGCCAGTAGTATAGGAGGTAGCGGCTACACCTTC,CASSIGGSGYTF
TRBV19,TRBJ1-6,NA,TGTGCCAGTAGTATAGTCTTTAGGGGGAATTCACCCCTCCACTTT,CASSIVFRGNSPLHF
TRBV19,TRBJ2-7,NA,TGTGCCAGTAGTCCCCGGGACTCACGCCTCGAGCAGTACTTC,CASSPRDSRLEQYF
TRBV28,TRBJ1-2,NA,TGTGCCAGCAGTGCTTATGGGGGCCCCCCCTATGGCTACACCTTC,CASSAYGGPPYGYTF
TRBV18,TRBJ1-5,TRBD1,TGTGCCAGCTCACCGGGACAGATTAATCAGCCCCAGCATTTT,CASSPGQINQPQHF
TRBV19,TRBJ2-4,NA,TGTGCCAGTAGGGCAGGGCACTGGGGCAAAAACATTCAGTACTTC,CASRAGHWGKNIQYF
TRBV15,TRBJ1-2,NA,TGTGCCACCAGCAGAGATCGTGTCTATGGCTACACCTTC,CATSRDRVYGYTF
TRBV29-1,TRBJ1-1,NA,TGCAGCGCCACAGGTGTTACTGAAGCTTTCTTT,CSATGVTEAFF
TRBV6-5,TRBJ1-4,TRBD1,TGTGCCAGCAGCCCGGGACAGGGCAGTGAAAAACTGTTTTTT,CASSPGQGSEKLFF
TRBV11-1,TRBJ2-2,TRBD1,TGTGCCAGCAGCCCAGGGGGCGCAGGGTGGACCGGGGAGCTGTTTTTT,CASSPGGAGWTGELFF
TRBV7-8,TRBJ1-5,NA,TGTGCCAGCAGCTTGCGCAGGTATGATCAGCCCCAGCATTTT,CASSLRRYDQPQHF
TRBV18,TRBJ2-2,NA,TGTGCCAGCTCACTTACAGGGAGAGGTGTTGCCGGGGAGCTGTTTTTT,CASSLTGRGVAGELFF
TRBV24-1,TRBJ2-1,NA,TGTGCCACCAGTGATGCAAATGGGAGAAACAATGAGCAGTTCTTC,CATSDANGRNNEQFF